The subject of this entry is one T cell receptor beta chain. Some clones are missing from TCRdb's copy, which holds only in-frame ones; the method was immunoSEQ multiplex PCR. The sample holds tens of thousands of clones, less than 95% seen once. The data are from a study of PD-L1 blockade in urothelial cancer. Time point in this sample: peripheral blood 6 weeks after treatment start. V lost 0 bases to trimming and J lost 8 bases, with 13 bases between them. The CDR3 is made up of 14 amino acids. Germline V gene lookup returns CDR1 SGHDN and CDR2 FVKESK. V is TRBV14 and J is TRBJ1-2; D remains ambiguous. The TCR was taken from a man in his 70s with urothelial cancer. The sequencing used PBMCs, collected around atezolizumab (anti-PD-L1) treatment. The CDR3 DNA reads TGTGCCAGCAGCCAAGATGCGGGGTTGGGCGGCTACACCTTC. Translating gives CASSQDAGLGGYTF.